This passage covers 6 T cell receptor beta chains from one sample sequenced in a study of chemoradiotherapy in HPV16-positive cancers (dated 2022 in TCRdb). Libraries were constructed by the immunoSEQ multiplex PCR assay. TCRdb provides this immuneACCESS table in a form limited to in-frame rearrangements. Some clones are lacking; in checked studies, under half of them reflect an unresolved V gene, and why the rest are absent is not known. The sample table shows 17,000 or so clones, and nearly 90% are seen once. The ten largest make up about 2.3% of the sample. The specimen comprised blood, sampled from a patient who underwent chemoradiotherapy. All receptors derive from a human donor with HPV-associated anogenital cancer.

This clone has a single count. The V gene is TRBV5-6, the J gene TRBJ1-2; D call uncertain. Germline V gene data show CDR1 as SGHDT and CDR2 as YYEEEE. The CDR3 contains 17 residues. V lost 1 base and J lost 2, with 18 bases in between. CDR3 DNA sequence: TGTGCCAGCAGCTTGATTGCTTACCGACGGGAGAACTATGGCTACACCTTC. It yields the protein CASSLIAYRRENYGYTF. The full variable domain, in which reference TRBV5-6 and TRBJ1-2 provide the parts outside the CDR3, is DAGVTQSPTHLIKTRGQQVTLRCSPKSGHDTVSWYQQALGQGPQFIFQYYEEEERQRGNFPDRFSGHQFPNYSSELNVNALLLGDSALYLCASSLIAYRRENYGYTFGSGTRLTVV.

The V call is TRBV2, the J call TRBJ2-7, with D tentatively TRBD1 (5 bases). V was pared by 0 bases and J by 3 bases, with 15 bases between. Germline CDR1 reads SNHLY; CDR2 reads FYNNEI. CDR3 length: 16 residues. The DNA for the CDR3 is TGTGCCAGCAGTGAAGCGTTTTCGAGACAGAGCTACGAGCAGTACTTC. Amino acids: CASSEAFSRQSYEQYF. Looking up the rest from reference TRBV2 and TRBJ2-7 gives the full variable domain: EPEVTQTPSHQVTQMGQEVILRCVPISNHLYFYWYRQILGQKVEFLVSFYNNEISEKSEIFDDQFSVERPDGSNFTLKIRSTKLEDSAMYFCASSEAFSRQSYEQYFGPGTRLTVT.

The CDR3 is CASSEERGAGETQYF. CDR3 nucleotides: TGTGCCAGCAGTGAAGAAAGGGGGGCCGGCGAGACCCAGTACTTC. The V gene is TRBV2, the J gene TRBJ2-5, with D perhaps assigned TRBD1 or TRBD2 (6 bases each). The CDR3 covers 15 residues. The V gene lost 1 base and the J gene lost 5 bases, with 14 bases spanning the gap. Germline V CDR1 and CDR2: SNHLY, FYNNEI.

This clone occurred a few times. The V and J genes are TRBV6-6 and TRBJ2-7, with TRBD1 identical over 11 bases. CDR3 length: 16 amino acids. With V trimmed by 2 bases and J by 2 bases, 5 bases remained unmatched. Germline-derived CDR1 and CDR2 are MNHNY and SVGAGI (reference sequence). CDR3 protein: CASSYPGQGEPYEQYF. The CDR3 nucleotides read TGTGCCAGCAGTTACCCGGGACAGGGGGAACCCTACGAGCAGTACTTC.

The chain links TRBV4-1 to TRBJ1-4, with a weak D call TRBD1 (5 bases). Germline V gene lookup returns CDR1 MGHRA and CDR2 YSYEKL. The CDR3 is 15 residues long. Trimming stripped 1 base from V and 8 bases from J, with 14 bases between. The CDR3 nucleotides read TGCGCCAGCAGCCAAGGGGTCTCCGCAGGGGAAAAACTGTTTTTT. It is translated as CASSQGVSAGEKLFF.

This chain links TRBV6-1 with TRBJ2-7; D call uncertain. The V and J ends lost 3 bases and 0 bases respectively, with 0 bases between them. Germline V CDR1 and CDR2: MNHNS, SASEGT. The CDR3 length is 11 residues. DNA for the CDR3: TGTGCCAGCAGTGACTCCTACGAGCAGTACTTC. Translating gives CASSDSYEQYF.